This T cell receptor beta chain is from a study of T cell changes during pregnancy in multiple sclerosis. Using immunoSEQ multiplex PCR, the repertoire was profiled, and TCRdb retains in-frame clones only, with some absent. The sample shows roughly 93,000 clones, approximately 89% of them seen only once. This clone was seen just once. This CDR3 is built from 17 residues. Between the trimmed V and J ends, which lost 5 bases and 0 bases, there was a span of 14 bases. Germline V gives CDR1 SGHTA, CDR2 FQGNSA. The chain links TRBV7-2 to TRBJ2-6, with D maybe TRBD1 (5 bases). The sequence was collected from a female donor in good health, enrolled as a control in a pregnancy study. The sample in question was peripheral blood, obtained in the first trimester of pregnancy. CDR3 sequence reads: CASSLRTRNSGANVLTF. The CDR3 coding sequence is TGTGCCAGCAGCCTACGGACAAGGAACTCTGGGGCCAACGTCCTGACTTTC.